The present TCR beta chain was sequenced within a study of immune heterogeneity within non-small cell lung tumors. The CDR3 is 15 residues long. The V gene lost 7 bases and the J gene lost 1 base, with 14 bases spanning the gap. Germline V gene sequence: CDR1 SNHLY, CDR2 FYNNEI. The table lists this clonotype with a few counts. Its antigen is not known. It was a multiplex PCR that amplified TCR beta CDR3, with 32 V and 13 J primers. In TCRdb, the multiplex PCR reads were re-called with MiXCR into one record per CDR3 protein. The table lists roughly 10,000 distinct CDR3 sequences, about a fifth of them singletons. Findings and caveats of the study: There were identical dominant CDR3 beta clonotypes recurring across tumor sites within a patient, together with site-unique high-frequency clones.

Template material comprised bulk tumor genomic DNA at around 600 ng per sample. Several biopsies were collected from each primary tumor during surgery. They were spaced as far apart as possible within the tumor mass. Untreated, newly diagnosed non-small cell lung cancer patients underwent curative surgery. Donation came from patients with newly diagnosed non-small cell lung cancer who were having surgery with curative intent. The sequenced sample consisted of lung tumor tissue. The sequence derives from a man in his 60s with non-small cell lung cancer. J is TRBJ2-1 and V is TRBV2; D is unclear. CDR3 sequence reads: CASTGPAESYNEQFF. CDR3 in DNA: TGTGCCAGCACCGGACCGGCCGAGTCCTACAATGAGCAGTTCTTC.